This TCR beta chain was sequenced for a study of T-cell reconstitution after alpha-beta-depleted transplantation in children. Whole-study results and caveats: Several hundred expanded graft clones reportedly were the source of alpha-beta T cells about two months after transplant. It was surviving recipient T cells and thymic progenitors that gave some patients high TCRbeta diversity at day 60.

Unmatched junction bases numbered 7, after V lost 3 bases and J lost 5 bases. The CDR3 has 14 residues. A library of TCRbeta sequences, prepared with unique molecular identifiers, was generated. TCRdb redid the calling of the PCR reads with MiXCR, one entry per CDR3 protein. The sample consists of 700,000 or so distinct CDR3 sequences, around 13% of them appearing once. This clonotype was seen repeatedly, ten times or more. Its antigen is unidentified. The sample consisted of PBMCs, taken before TCRalphabeta/CD19-depleted stem cell transplant. This chain connects TRBV12-3 or TRBV12-4 to TRBJ2-7; TRBD2 aligns across 7 bases. The receptor's source is a girl aged 2-10 years with congenital amegakaryocytic thrombocytopenia, due to receive a stem cell transplant. In nucleotides, the CDR3 is TGTGCCAGCAGTTTGGGCGGGAGAGTGGACGAGCAGTACTTC. It is translated as CASSLGGRVDEQYF.